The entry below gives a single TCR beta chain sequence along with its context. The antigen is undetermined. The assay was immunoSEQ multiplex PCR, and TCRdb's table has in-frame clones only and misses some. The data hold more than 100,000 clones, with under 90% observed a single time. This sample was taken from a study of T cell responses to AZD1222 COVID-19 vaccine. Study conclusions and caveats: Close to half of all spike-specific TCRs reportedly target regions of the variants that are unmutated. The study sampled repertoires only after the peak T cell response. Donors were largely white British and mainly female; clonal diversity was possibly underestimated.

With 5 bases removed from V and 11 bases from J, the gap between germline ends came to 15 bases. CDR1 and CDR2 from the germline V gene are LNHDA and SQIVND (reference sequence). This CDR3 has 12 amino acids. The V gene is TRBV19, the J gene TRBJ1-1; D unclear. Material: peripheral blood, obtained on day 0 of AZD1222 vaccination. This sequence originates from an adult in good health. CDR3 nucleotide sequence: TGTGCCAGTAGTCCCAGTCAGGTGGTGGCTTTCTTT. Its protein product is CASSPSQVVAFF.